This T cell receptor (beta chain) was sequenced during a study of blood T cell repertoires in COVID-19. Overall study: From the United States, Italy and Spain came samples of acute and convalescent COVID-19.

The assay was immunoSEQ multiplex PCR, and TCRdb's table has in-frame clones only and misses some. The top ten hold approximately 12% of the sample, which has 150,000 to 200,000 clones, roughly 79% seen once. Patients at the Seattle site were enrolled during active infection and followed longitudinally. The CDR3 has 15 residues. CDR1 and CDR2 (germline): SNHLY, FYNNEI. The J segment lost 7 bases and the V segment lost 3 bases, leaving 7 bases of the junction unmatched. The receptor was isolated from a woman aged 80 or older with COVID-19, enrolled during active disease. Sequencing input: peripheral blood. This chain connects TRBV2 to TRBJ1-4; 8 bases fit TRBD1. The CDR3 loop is CASSDRQGAFEKLFF. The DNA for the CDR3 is TGTGCCAGCAGTGATCGGCAGGGGGCGTTTGAAAAACTGTTTTTT.